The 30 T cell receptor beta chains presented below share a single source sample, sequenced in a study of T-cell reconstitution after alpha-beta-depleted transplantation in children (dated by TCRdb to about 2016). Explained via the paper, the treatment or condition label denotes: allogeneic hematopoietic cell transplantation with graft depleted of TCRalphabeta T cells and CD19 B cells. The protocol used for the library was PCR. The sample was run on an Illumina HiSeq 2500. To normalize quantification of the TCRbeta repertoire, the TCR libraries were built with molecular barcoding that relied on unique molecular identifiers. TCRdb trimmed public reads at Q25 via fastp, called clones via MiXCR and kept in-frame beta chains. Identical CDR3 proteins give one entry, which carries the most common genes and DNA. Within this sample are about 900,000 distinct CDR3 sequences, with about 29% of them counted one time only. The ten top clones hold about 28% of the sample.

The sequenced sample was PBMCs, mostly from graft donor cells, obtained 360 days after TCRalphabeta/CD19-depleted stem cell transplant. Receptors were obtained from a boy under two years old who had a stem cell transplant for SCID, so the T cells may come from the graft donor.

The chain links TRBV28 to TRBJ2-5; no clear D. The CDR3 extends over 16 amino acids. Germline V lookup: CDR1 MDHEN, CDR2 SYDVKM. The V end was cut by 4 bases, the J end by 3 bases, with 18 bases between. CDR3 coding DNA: TGTGCCAGCAGTTCTCGCCCGAGTCCGATAGAAGAGACCCAGTACTTC. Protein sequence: CASSSRPSPIEETQYF. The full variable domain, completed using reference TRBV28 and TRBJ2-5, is DVKVTQSSRYLVKRTGEKVFLECVQDMDHENMFWYRQDPGLGLRLIYFSYDVKMKEKGDIPEGYSVSREKKERFSLILESASTNQTSMYLCASSSRPSPIEETQYFGPGTRLLVL.

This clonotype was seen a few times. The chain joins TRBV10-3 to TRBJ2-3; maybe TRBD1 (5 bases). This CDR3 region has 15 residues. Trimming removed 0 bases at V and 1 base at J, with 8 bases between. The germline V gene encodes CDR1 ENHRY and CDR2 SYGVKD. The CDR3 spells CAISESIGGTDTQYF. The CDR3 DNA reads TGTGCCATCAGTGAGTCAATAGGGGGCACAGATACGCAGTATTTT.

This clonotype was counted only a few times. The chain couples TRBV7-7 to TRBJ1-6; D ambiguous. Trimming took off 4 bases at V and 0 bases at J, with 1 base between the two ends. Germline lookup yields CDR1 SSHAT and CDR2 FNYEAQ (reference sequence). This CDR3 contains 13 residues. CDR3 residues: CASSSSYNSPLHF. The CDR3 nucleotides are TGTGCCAGCAGCTCCTCCTATAATTCACCCCTCCACTTT. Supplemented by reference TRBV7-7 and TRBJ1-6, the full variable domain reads GAGVSQSPRYKVTKRGQDVTLRCDPISSHATLYWYQQALGQGPEFLTYFNYEAQPDKSGLPSDRFSAERPEGSISTLTIQRTEQRDSAMYRCASSSSYNSPLHFGNGTRLTVT.

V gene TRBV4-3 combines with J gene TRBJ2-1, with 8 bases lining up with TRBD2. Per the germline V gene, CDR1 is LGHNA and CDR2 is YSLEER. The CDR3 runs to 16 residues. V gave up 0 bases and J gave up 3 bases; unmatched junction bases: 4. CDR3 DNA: TGCGCCAGCAGCCAAGAAAGCGGGGGATACTACAATGAGCAGTTCTTC. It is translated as CASSQESGGYYNEQFF.

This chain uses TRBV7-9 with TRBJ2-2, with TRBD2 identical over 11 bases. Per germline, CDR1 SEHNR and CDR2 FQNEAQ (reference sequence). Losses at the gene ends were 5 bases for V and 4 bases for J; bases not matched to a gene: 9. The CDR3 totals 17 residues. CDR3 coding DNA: TGTGCCAGCAGCCCCATACTAGCGGGGGAACTCACCGGGGAGCTGTTTTTT. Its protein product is CASSPILAGELTGELFF.

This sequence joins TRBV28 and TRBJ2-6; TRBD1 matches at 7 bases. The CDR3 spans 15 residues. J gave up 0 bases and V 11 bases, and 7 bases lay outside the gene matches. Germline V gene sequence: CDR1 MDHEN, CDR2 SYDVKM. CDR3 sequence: CASRTGSSGANVLTF. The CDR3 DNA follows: TGTGCCTCCCGGACAGGTAGCTCTGGGGCCAACGTCCTGACTTTC.

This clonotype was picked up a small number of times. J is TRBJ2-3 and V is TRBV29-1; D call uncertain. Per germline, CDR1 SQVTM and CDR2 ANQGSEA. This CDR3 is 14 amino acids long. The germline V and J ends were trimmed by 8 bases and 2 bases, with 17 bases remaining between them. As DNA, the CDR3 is TGCAGCTCCCTTTTAAGCCGCAACACAGATACGCAGTATTTT. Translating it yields CSSLLSRNTDTQYF.

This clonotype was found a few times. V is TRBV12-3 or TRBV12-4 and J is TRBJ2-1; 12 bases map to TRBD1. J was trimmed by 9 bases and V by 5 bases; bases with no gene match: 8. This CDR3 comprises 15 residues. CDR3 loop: CASSPGTGGFTEQFF. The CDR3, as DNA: TGTGCCAGCAGTCCCGGGACAGGGGGCTTCACTGAGCAGTTCTTC.

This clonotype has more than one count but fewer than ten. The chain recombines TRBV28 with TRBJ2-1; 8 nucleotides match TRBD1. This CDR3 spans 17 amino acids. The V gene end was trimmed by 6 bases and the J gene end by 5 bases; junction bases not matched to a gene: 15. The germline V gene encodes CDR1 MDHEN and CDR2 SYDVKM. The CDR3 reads CASSRLRGQVKNNEQFF. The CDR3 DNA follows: TGTGCCAGCAGCCGCTTAAGGGGACAGGTGAAAAACAATGAGCAGTTCTTC.

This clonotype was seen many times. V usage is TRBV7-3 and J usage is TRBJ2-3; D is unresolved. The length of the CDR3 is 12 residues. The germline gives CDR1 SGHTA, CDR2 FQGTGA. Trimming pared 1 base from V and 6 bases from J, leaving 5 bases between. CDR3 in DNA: TGTGCCAGCAGCTTAATTGGTGATACGCAGTATTTT. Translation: CASSLIGDTQYF.

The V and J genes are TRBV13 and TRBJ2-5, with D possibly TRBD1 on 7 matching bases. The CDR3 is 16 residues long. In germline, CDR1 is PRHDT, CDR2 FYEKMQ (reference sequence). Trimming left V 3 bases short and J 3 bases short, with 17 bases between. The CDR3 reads CASSLTGRHHKETQYF. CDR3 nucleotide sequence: TGTGCCAGCAGCTTGACAGGGAGGCACCACAAAGAGACCCAGTACTTC.

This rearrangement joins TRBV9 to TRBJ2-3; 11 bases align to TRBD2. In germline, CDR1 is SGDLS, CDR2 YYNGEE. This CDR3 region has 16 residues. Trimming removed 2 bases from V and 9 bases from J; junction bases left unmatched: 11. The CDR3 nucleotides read TGTGCCAGCAGCGTCTCATCTGGACTAGCGGGTGGCACGCAGTATTTT. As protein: CASSVSSGLAGGTQYF. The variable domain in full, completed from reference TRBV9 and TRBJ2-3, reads DSGVTQTPKHLITATGQRVTLRCSPRSGDLSVYWYQQSLDQGLQFLIQYYNGEERAKGNILERFSAQQFPDLHSELNLSSLELGDSALYFCASSVSSGLAGGTQYFGPGTRLTVL.

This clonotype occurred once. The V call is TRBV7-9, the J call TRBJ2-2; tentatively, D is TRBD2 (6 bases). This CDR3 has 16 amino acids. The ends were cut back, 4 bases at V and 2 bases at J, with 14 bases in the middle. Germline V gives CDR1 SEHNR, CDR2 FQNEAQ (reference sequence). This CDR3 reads CASSSIPGLNTGELFF. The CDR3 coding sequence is TGTGCCAGCAGCTCTATTCCGGGACTCAACACCGGGGAGCTGTTTTTT.

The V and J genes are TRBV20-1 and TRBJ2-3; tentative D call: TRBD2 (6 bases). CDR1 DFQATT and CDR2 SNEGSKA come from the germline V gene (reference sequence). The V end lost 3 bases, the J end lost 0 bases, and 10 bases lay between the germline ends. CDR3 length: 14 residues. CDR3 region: CSASRGSSTDTQYF. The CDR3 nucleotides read TGCAGTGCTAGTCGGGGGTCTAGCACAGATACGCAGTATTTT.

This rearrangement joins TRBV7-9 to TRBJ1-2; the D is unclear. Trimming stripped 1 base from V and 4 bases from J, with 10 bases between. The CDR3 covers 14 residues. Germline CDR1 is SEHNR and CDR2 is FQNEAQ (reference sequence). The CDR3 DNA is TGTGCCAGCAGCTTAGTGGCCCGTTCCTATGGCTACACCTTC. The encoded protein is CASSLVARSYGYTF.

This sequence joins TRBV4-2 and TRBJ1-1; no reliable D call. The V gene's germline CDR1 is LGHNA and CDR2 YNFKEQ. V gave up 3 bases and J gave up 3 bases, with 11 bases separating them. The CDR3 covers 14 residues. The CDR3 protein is CASSQGDTDTEAFF. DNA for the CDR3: TGTGCCAGCAGCCAGGGTGACACCGACACTGAAGCTTTCTTT.

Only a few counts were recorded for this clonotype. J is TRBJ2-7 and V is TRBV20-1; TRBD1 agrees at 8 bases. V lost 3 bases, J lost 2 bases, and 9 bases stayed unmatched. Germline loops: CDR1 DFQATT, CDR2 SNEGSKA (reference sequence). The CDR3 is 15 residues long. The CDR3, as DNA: TGCAGTGCTAGCCCCAGGACAGGGATAACCTACGAGCAGTACTTC. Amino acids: CSASPRTGITYEQYF.

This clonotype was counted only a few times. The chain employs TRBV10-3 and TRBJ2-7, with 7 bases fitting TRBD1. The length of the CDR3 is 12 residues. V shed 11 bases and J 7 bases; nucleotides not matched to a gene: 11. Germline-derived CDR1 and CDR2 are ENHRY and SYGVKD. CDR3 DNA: TGTGCCTACTCAACACAGGGGCGGGAGCAGTACTTC. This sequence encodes CAYSTQGREQYF.

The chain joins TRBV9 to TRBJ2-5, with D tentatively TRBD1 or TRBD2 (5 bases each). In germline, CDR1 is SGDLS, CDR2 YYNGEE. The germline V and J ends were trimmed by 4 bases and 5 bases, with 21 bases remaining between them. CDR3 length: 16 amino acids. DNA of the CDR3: TGTGCCAGCAGCCCATTGTTCGGGGCGTCTGGGGAGACCCAGTACTTC. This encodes CASSPLFGASGETQYF.

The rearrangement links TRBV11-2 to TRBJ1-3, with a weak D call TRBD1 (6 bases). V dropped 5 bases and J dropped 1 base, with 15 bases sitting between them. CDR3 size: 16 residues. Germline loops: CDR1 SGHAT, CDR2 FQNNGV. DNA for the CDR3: TGTGCCAGCAGCACCCTACCTGACAGGTCTGGAAACACCATATATTTT. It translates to CASSTLPDRSGNTIYF.

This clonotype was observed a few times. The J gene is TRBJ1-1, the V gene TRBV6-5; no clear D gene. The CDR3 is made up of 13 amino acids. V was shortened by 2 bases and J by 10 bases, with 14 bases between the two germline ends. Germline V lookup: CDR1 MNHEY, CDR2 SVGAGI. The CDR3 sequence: CASSYGEGLVAFF. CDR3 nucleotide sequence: TGTGCCAGCAGTTACGGGGAGGGTTTAGTAGCTTTCTTT.

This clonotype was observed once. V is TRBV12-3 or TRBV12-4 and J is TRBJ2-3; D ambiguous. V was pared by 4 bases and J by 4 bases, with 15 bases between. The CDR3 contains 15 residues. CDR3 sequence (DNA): TGTGCCAGCAGTTCTAGGCCCGCGATTCCAGATACGCAGTATTTT. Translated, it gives CASSSRPAIPDTQYF.

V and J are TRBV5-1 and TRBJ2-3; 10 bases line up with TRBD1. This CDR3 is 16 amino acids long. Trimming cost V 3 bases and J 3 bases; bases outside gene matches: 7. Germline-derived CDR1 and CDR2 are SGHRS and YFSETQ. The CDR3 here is CASSSTGTGVTDTQYF. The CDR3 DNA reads TGCGCCAGCAGCTCAACCGGGACAGGGGTAACAGATACGCAGTATTTT.

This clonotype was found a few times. CDR3 region: CASRRTQGFREKLFF. The CDR3 DNA reads as TGCGCCAGCAGGAGGACTCAGGGCTTTCGTGAAAAACTGTTTTTT. V usage is TRBV5-1 and J usage is TRBJ1-4; a weak D match, TRBD1 (5 bases). The CDR3 totals 15 residues. V lost 5 bases and J 7 bases, leaving 18 bases between the germline ends. The germline V gene has CDR1 SGHRS and CDR2 YFSETQ. The whole variable domain, remainder taken from reference TRBV5-1 and TRBJ1-4, is KAGVTQTPRYLIKTRGQQVTLSCSPISGHRSVSWYQQTPGQGLQFLFEYFSETQRNKGNFPGRFSGRQFSNSRSEMNVSTLELGDSALYLCASRRTQGFREKLFFGSGTQLSVL.

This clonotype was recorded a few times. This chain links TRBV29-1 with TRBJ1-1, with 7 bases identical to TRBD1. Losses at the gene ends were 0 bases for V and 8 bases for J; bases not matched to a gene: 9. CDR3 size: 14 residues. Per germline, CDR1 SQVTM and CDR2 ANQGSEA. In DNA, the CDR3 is TGCAGCGTTGAAGACCTGGCGGGACAGTCGGAAGCTTTCTTT. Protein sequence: CSVEDLAGQSEAFF.

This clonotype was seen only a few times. This CDR3 is CASSYSGGRYEQYF. In DNA, the CDR3 is TGTGCCAGCAGTTATTCAGGGGGCCGGTACGAGCAGTACTTC. This rearrangement joins TRBV7-3 to TRBJ2-7; 8 nucleotides line up with TRBD1. Germline values: CDR1 SGHTA, CDR2 FQGTGA. V was clipped by 6 bases and J by 4 bases; unmatched bases: 8. The CDR3 is 14 amino acids.

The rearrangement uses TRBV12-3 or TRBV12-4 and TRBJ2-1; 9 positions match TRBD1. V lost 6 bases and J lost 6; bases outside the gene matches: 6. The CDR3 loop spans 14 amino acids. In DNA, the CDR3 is TGTGCCAGCAGCCCACAGGGGGCAGTCAATGAGCAGTTCTTC. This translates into CASSPQGAVNEQFF.

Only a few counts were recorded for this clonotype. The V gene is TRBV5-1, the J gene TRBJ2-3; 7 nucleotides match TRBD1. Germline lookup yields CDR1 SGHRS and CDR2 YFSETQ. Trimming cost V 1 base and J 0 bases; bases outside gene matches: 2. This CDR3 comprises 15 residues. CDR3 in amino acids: CASSLWDSSTDTQYF. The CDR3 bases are TGCGCCAGCAGCTTGTGGGACAGTAGCACAGATACGCAGTATTTT. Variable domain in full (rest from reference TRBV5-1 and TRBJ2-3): KAGVTQTPRYLIKTRGQQVTLSCSPISGHRSVSWYQQTPGQGLQFLFEYFSETQRNKGNFPGRFSGRQFSNSRSEMNVSTLELGDSALYLCASSLWDSSTDTQYFGPGTRLTVL.

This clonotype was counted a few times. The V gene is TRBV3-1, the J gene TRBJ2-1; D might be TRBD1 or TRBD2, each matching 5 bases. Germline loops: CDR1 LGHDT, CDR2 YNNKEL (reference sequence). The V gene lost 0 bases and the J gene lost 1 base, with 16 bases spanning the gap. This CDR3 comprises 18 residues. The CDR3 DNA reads TGTGCCAGCAGCCAAGATATAGGGACCAGGGCTTCCTACAATGAGCAGTTCTTC. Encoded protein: CASSQDIGTRASYNEQFF.

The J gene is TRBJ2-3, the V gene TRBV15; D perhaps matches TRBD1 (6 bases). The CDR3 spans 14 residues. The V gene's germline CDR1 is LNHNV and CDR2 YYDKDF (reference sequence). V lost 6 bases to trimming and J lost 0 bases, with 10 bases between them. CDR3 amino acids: CATSTGSSTDTQYF. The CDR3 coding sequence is TGTGCCACCAGTACAGGGAGTAGCACAGATACGCAGTATTTT.